These 24 T cell receptor beta chains came from one sample sequenced in a study of blood T cell repertoires in COVID-19. Profiling relied on immunoSEQ multiplex PCR, and the TCRdb table lists in-frame clones only, not all of them. The sample lists 250,000 to 350,000 clones; around 87% were seen once. Sequences were obtained from PBMCs or T cells enriched from blood (not recorded which). The receptors here all came from a woman under 40 who had recovered from COVID-19.

In its sample, this clone was seen once. The gene calls are TRBV6-5 and TRBJ1-1, with D maybe TRBD1 (5 bases). From germline, CDR1 is MNHEY and CDR2 SVGAGI. The CDR3 loop spans 14 amino acids. V was trimmed by 0 bases and J by 4 bases, leaving 9 bases between them. The CDR3 coding sequence is TGTGCCAGCAGTTACTCGAATCAGGGCACTGAAGCTTTCTTT. Translation: CASSYSNQGTEAFF.

This clone came up once. The V call is TRBV28, the J call TRBJ1-4, with 9 bases lining up with TRBD1. CDR1 and CDR2 from the germline V gene are MDHEN and SYDVKM. This CDR3 contains 14 residues. J was trimmed by 10 bases and V by 6 bases; bases with no gene match: 9. For the CDR3, the DNA is TGTGCCAGCAGCCCCGGGACAGGGAGGGGAAAACTGTTTTTT. Amino acids: CASSPGTGRGKLFF.

This sequence joins TRBV7-6 and TRBJ2-5, with TRBD2 identical over 12 bases. The germline V gene encodes CDR1 SGHVS and CDR2 FNYEAQ. The V and J ends lost 2 bases and 3 bases, in that order; junction bases with no gene match: 4. The CDR3 sequence is 16 residues long. The CDR3 nucleotides read TGTGCCAGCAGCTTAAGGGCTAGCGGGGGGGAAGAGACCCAGTACTTC. It codes for CASSLRASGGEETQYF.

This rearrangement joins TRBV7-3 to TRBJ2-3; 10 positions match TRBD1. With V trimmed by 5 bases and J by 4 bases, 3 bases remained unmatched. The CDR3 is made up of 14 amino acids. In germline, CDR1 is SGHTA, CDR2 FQGTGA. In DNA, the CDR3 is TGTGCCAGCAGCACCGGACAGGGGGCAGATACGCAGTATTTT. Translation gives CASSTGQGADTQYF.

Only one count was recorded for this clone. The chain has TRBV5-1 and TRBJ1-3, with D maybe TRBD1 (6 bases). The CDR3 is 16 residues long. The germline V gene encodes CDR1 SGHRS and CDR2 YFSETQ. The V and J ends lost 3 bases and 2 bases respectively, with 15 bases between them. This chain's CDR3 is CASSSSDSRTGNTIYF. As DNA, the CDR3 is TGCGCCAGCAGCTCCTCGGACAGCCGGACTGGAAACACCATATATTTT.

As DNA, the CDR3 is TGTGCCAGCCACCGGGGGGAGGACATAAACTACGAGCAGTACTTC. Translating it yields CASHRGEDINYEQYF. This sequence joins TRBV5-8 and TRBJ2-7, with 7 bases identical to TRBD2. Germline CDR1 SGHTS, CDR2 YDEGEE. V shed 7 bases and J 3 bases; nucleotides not matched to a gene: 13. The CDR3 length is 15 residues.

The J gene is TRBJ1-5, the V gene TRBV24-1; TRBD1 matches at 8 bases. Germline CDR1 KGHDR, CDR2 SFDVKD. The CDR3 has 22 amino acids. Trimming at V came to 0 bases and at J to 4 bases, leaving 22 bases not matched to a gene. The CDR3 DNA follows: TGTGCCACCAGTGATTTGCTTGGTCTTGTGTCGCGCTTGAGGACAGGGAATCAGCCCCAGCATTTT. It encodes CATSDLLGLVSRLRTGNQPQHF.

The V call is TRBV4-3, the J call TRBJ1-1, with D tentatively TRBD1 (5 bases). CDR1 and CDR2 (germline): LGHNA, YSLEER. The CDR3 consists of 15 residues. V lost 0 bases and J 6 bases, leaving 14 bases between the germline ends. The CDR3 is CASSQDWQGGSEAFF. As DNA, the CDR3 is TGCGCCAGCAGCCAAGATTGGCAGGGAGGCTCTGAAGCTTTCTTT.

This clone was seen once. The chain carries TRBV6-5 and TRBJ1-2, with 7 nucleotides matching TRBD1. This CDR3 is 15 amino acids long. The junction had 14 bases not matched to a gene; V was cut back by 6 bases and J by 7 bases. Germline V gene lookup returns CDR1 MNHEY and CDR2 SVGAGI. The CDR3 DNA reads as TGTGCCAGCAGCCCAGAAACCTTTACAGGGGTTGGCTACACCTTC. Protein product: CASSPETFTGVGYTF.

This chain joins TRBV11-2 and TRBJ1-2; no firm D call. The germline CDR1 and CDR2 sequences are SGHAT and FQNNGV. Between the trimmed V and J ends, which lost 1 base and 0 bases, there was a span of 9 bases. The CDR3 runs to 15 residues. Here the CDR3 DNA reads TGTGCCAGCAGCTTAGTAATGGCAGCTAACTATGGCTACACCTTC. Translated, it gives CASSLVMAANYGYTF.

The chain is built from TRBV2 and TRBJ1-2; possibly TRBD1 for D (6 bases). Germline V gene lookup returns CDR1 SNHLY and CDR2 FYNNEI. V lost 5 bases and J lost 4, with 8 bases in between. This CDR3 has 12 amino acids. The CDR3 nucleotides are TGTGCCAGCAGTCTGGACAGCTATGGCTACACCTTC. It yields the protein CASSLDSYGYTF.

The chain links TRBV27 to TRBJ2-3; no clear D. V was shortened by 6 bases and J by 1 base, with 8 bases between the two germline ends. From germline, CDR1 is MNHEY and CDR2 SMNVEV (reference sequence). The CDR3 is 13 residues long. Here the CDR3 reads CASSSTRTDTQYF. CDR3 nucleotide sequence: TGTGCCAGCAGCTCTACCCGCACAGATACGCAGTATTTT.

The rearrangement uses TRBV28 and TRBJ2-7; the match to TRBD2 covers 7 bases. This CDR3 is 14 amino acids long. Trimming removed 6 bases from V and 3 bases from J; junction bases left unmatched: 8. Germline V gives CDR1 MDHEN, CDR2 SYDVKM. Here the CDR3 DNA reads TGTGCCAGCAGGCCAGCGGGGATCAACTACGAGCAGTACTTC. It encodes CASRPAGINYEQYF.

This chain joins TRBV5-1 and TRBJ1-4; 7 bases map to TRBD1. The CDR3 contains 18 residues. The V and J ends lost 3 bases and 0 bases, in that order; junction bases with no gene match: 11. The V gene's germline CDR1 is SGHRS and CDR2 YFSETQ. The CDR3 DNA reads as TGCGCCAGCAGCTCATACCGGGACAGCCGTTCAACTAATGAAAAACTGTTTTTT. This gives the protein CASSSYRDSRSTNEKLFF.

This clone was counted only a few times. The V call is TRBV6-6, the J call TRBJ1-5; 7 bases map to TRBD1. Trimming took 4 bases from V and 2 from J; bases not matched to a gene: 5. This CDR3 has 15 residues. Germline-derived CDR1 and CDR2 are MNHNY and SVGAGI (reference sequence). CDR3: CASSSSGGGNQPQHF. CDR3 coding DNA: TGTGCCAGCAGTTCGTCAGGGGGTGGCAATCAGCCCCAGCATTTT.

V and J are TRBV27 and TRBJ1-6, with a possible D match to TRBD1 (6 bases). The CDR3 is made up of 15 amino acids. V was pared by 6 bases and J by 11 bases, with 20 bases between. Germline lookup yields CDR1 MNHEY and CDR2 SMNVEV (reference sequence). The CDR3 sequence is CASRPLGGGYTPLHF. The CDR3 bases are TGTGCCAGCAGACCTTTGGGAGGGGGTTATACACCCCTCCACTTT.

This clone has just one count. For the CDR3, the DNA is TGTGCCAGTAGTATCCCGAGCTCTGGGGCCAACGTCCTGACTTTC. Its translation: CASSIPSSGANVLTF. The J gene is TRBJ2-6, the V gene TRBV19; D gene uncertain. The V gene lost 3 bases and the J gene lost 0 bases, with 6 bases spanning the gap. The germline V gene has CDR1 LNHDA and CDR2 SQIVND (reference sequence). The CDR3 consists of 15 residues.

In this sample, this clone turned up a few times. The chain uses TRBV19 and TRBJ2-2; D is uncertain. CDR1 and CDR2 (germline): LNHDA, SQIVND (reference sequence). Trimming cost V 7 bases and J 4 bases, with 16 bases left between them. This CDR3 region has 15 residues. CDR3 nucleotides: TGTGCCAGTATTCGAGACACAACATTCACCGGGGAGCTGTTTTTT. Amino acids: CASIRDTTFTGELFF.

The gene calls are TRBV6-5 and TRBJ1-6, with 8 bases identical to TRBD1. CDR3 length: 16 amino acids. The trim removed 2 bases at V and 4 bases at J, leaving 4 bases unmatched. Germline V gene sequence: CDR1 MNHEY, CDR2 SVGAGI. CDR3 loop: CASSYNQGAYNSPLHF. The CDR3 coding sequence is TGTGCCAGCAGTTACAACCAGGGGGCTTATAATTCACCCCTCCACTTT.

J is TRBJ1-2 and V is TRBV10-2; D gene uncertain. This CDR3 contains 12 residues. The V gene's germline CDR1 is WSHSY and CDR2 SAAADI. V lost 5 bases and J 4 bases, leaving 8 bases between the germline ends. This CDR3 reads CASSKESYGYTF. The CDR3 nucleotides are TGCGCCAGCAGTAAGGAGAGCTATGGCTACACCTTC.

This clone occurred a few times. The rearrangement uses TRBV18 and TRBJ2-3; no reliable D call. CDR1 is KGHSH and CDR2 is LQKENI in the germline V gene. This CDR3 has 14 amino acids. The V end was cut by 5 bases, the J end by 3 bases, with 12 bases between. CDR3 sequence (DNA): TGTGCCAGCTCATTAACAACTAATACAGATACGCAGTATTTT. Translated, it gives CASSLTTNTDTQYF.

This clone was detected only a few times. The chain has TRBV5-1 and TRBJ2-2; 7 bases map to TRBD1. The V gene end was trimmed by 3 bases and the J gene end by 6 bases; junction bases not matched to a gene: 5. Germline values: CDR1 SGHRS, CDR2 YFSETQ. This CDR3 comprises 14 residues. CDR3 in amino acids: CASSSTGWAGELFF. The CDR3 DNA sequence: TGCGCCAGCAGCTCGACAGGGTGGGCCGGGGAGCTGTTTTTT.

This clone was seen a handful of times. This rearrangement joins TRBV29-1 to TRBJ1-6; D is perhaps TRBD1 (5 bases). The V and J ends lost 4 bases and 11 bases respectively, with 12 bases between them. Per germline, CDR1 SQVTM and CDR2 ANQGSEA. This CDR3 is built from 12 residues. The CDR3 DNA sequence: TGCAGCGTTGGCGGGGGGTGCCCACCCCTCCACTTT. Residues: CSVGGGCPPLHF.

The chain couples TRBV10-3 to TRBJ1-2, with TRBD1 as a possible D gene (5 bases). The CDR3 runs to 15 residues. Germline V gene lookup returns CDR1 ENHRY and CDR2 SYGVKD. Trimming stripped 1 base from V and 8 bases from J, with 17 bases between. The CDR3 region is CAISEFVEDRGGYTF. The CDR3 coding sequence is TGTGCCATCAGTGAGTTCGTCGAGGACCGGGGGGGCTACACCTTC.